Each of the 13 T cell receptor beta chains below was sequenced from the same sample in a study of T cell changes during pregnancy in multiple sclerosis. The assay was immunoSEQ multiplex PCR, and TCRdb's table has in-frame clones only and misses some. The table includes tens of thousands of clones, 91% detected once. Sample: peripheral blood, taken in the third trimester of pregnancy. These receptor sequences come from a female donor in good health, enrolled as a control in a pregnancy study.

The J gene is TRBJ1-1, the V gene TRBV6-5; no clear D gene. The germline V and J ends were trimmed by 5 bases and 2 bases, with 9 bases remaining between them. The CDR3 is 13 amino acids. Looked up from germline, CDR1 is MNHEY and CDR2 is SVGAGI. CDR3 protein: CASSLSGNTEAFF. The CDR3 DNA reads TGTGCCAGCAGTCTCTCGGGTAACACTGAAGCTTTCTTT.

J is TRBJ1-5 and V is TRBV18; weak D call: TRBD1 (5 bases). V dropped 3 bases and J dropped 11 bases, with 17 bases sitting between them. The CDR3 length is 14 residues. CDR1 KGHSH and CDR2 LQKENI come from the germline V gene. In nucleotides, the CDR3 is TGTGCCAGCTCACCCCCGGGACTGATGACGGCCCAGCATTTT. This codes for CASSPPGLMTAQHF.

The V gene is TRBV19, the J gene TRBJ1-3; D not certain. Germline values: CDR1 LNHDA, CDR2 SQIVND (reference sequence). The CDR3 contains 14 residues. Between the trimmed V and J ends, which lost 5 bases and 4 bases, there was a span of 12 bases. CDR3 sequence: CASSSRYAGNTIYF. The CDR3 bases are TGTGCCAGTAGTTCCCGGTACGCCGGAAACACCATATATTTT. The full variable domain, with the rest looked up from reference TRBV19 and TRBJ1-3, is DGGITQSPKYLFRKEGQNVTLSCEQNLNHDAMYWYRQDPGQGLRLIYYSQIVNDFQKGDIAEGYSVSREKKESFPLTVTSAQKNPTAFYLCASSSRYAGNTIYFGEGSWLTVV.

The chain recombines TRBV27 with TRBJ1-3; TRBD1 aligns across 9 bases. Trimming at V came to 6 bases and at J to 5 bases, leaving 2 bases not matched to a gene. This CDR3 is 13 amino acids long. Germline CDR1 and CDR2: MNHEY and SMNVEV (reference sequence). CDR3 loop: CASRGTGRNTIYF. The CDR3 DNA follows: TGTGCCAGCAGGGGGACAGGGAGAAACACCATATATTTT.

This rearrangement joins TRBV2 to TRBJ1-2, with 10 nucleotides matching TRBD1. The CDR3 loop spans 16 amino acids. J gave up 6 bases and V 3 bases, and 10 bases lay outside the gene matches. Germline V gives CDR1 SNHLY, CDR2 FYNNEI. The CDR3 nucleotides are TGTGCCAGCAGTGAGGTGACAGGGGGCGGGTTTGATGGCTACACCTTC. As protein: CASSEVTGGGFDGYTF.

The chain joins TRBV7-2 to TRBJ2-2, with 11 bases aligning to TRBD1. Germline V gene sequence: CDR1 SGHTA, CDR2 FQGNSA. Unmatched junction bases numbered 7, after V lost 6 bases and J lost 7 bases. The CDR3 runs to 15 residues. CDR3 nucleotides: TGTGCCAGCAGATTATCGGGACAGGGGGACGGGGAGCTGTTTTTT. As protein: CASRLSGQGDGELFF.

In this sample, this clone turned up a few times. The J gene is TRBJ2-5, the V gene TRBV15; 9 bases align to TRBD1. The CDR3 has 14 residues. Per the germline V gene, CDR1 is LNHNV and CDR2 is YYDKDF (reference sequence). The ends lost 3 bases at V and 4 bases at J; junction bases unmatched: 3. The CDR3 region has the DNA TGTGCCACCAGCAGGACAGGGGGAGTAGAGACCCAGTACTTC. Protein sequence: CATSRTGGVETQYF.

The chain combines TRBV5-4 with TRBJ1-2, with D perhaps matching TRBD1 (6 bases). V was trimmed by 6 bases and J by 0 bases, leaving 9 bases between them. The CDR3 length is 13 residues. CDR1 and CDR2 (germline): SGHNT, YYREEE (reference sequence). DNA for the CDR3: TGTGCCAGCACCGGGGGGCCTAACTATGGCTACACCTTC. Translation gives CASTGGPNYGYTF.

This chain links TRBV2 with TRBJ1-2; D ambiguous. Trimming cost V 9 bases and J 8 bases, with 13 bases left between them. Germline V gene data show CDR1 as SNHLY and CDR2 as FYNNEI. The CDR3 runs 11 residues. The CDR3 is CASQRESGYTF. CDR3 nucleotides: TGTGCCAGTCAAAGGGAGTCCGGCTACACCTTC.

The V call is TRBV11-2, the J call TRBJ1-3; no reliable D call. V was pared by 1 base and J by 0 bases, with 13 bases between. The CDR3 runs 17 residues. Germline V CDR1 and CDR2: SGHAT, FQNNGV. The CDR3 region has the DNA TGTGCCAGCAGCTTAGGTTCCCCCGTACTCTCTGGAAACACCATATATTTT. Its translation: CASSLGSPVLSGNTIYF.

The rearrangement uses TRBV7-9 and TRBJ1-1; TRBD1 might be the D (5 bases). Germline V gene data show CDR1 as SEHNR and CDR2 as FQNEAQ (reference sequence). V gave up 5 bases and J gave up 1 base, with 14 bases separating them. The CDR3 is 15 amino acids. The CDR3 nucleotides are TGTGCCAGCAGCCTTCCAAGGGGTCAGAACACTGAAGCTTTCTTT. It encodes CASSLPRGQNTEAFF.

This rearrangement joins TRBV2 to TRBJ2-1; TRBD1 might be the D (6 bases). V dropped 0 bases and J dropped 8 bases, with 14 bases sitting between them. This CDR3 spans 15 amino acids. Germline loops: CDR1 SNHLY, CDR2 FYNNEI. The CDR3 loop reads CASSEAGSRGHEQFF. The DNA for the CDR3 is TGTGCCAGCAGTGAAGCTGGGTCCAGGGGCCATGAGCAGTTCTTC. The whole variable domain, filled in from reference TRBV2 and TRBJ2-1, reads EPEVTQTPSHQVTQMGQEVILRCVPISNHLYFYWYRQILGQKVEFLVSFYNNEISEKSEIFDDQFSVERPDGSNFTLKIRSTKLEDSAMYFCASSEAGSRGHEQFFGPGTRLTVL.

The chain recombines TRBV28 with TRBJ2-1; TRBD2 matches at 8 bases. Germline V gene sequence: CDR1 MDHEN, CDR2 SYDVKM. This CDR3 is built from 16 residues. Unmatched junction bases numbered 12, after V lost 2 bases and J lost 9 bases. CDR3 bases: TGTGCCAGCAGTTTAAACAGGGCGCTAGCGGGTCTTGAGCAGTTCTTC. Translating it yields CASSLNRALAGLEQFF.